This TCR beta chain was retrieved from a study of CD8 T cells in Susac syndrome. With random hexamers, reverse transcription was performed on about 0.5 to 1 ug of RNA. MiXCR, applied by TCRdb to the immunoSEQ multiplex PCR reads, yields one record per CDR3 protein. The repertoire has about 300,000 distinct CDR3 sequences, more than 75% of them found once; the top ten carry about 0.11%. The germline gives CDR1 SGDLS, CDR2 YYNGEE. The V and J ends lost 1 base and 0 bases respectively, with 8 bases between them. This CDR3 contains 14 residues. The patients who served as multiple sclerosis controls were treatment-naive and had stable or active relapsing-remitting disease that fulfilled the revised McDonald criteria.

Sequenced input: CD8+ T cells from PBMCs. The sequence was collected from a human donor with multiple sclerosis. This chain uses TRBV9 with TRBJ2-7; unclear D gene. The CDR3 spells CASSVRKDSYEQYF. DNA of the CDR3: TGTGCCAGCAGCGTAAGGAAAGACTCCTACGAGCAGTACTTC.